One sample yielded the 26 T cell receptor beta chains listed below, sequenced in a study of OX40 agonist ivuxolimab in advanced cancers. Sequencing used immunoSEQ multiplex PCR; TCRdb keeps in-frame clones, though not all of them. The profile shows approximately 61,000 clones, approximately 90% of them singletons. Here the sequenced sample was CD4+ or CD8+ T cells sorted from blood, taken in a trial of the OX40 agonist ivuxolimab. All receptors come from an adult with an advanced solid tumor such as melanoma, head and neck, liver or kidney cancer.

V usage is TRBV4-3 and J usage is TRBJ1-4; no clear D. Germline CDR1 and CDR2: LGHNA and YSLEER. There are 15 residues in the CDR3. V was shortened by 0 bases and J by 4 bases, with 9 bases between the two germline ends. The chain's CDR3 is CASSQDGRNNEKLFF. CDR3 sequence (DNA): TGCGCCAGCAGCCAAGATGGTCGCAATAATGAAAAACTGTTTTTT.

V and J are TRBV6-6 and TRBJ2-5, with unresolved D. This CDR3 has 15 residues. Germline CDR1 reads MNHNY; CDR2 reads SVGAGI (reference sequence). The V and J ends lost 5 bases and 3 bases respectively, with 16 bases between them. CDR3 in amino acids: CASSPQKRTEETQYF. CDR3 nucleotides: TGTGCCAGCAGTCCCCAAAAACGGACGGAAGAGACCCAGTACTTC.

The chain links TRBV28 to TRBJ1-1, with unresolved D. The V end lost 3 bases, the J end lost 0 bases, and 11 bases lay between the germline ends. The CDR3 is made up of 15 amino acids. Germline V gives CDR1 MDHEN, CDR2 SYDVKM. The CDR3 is CASSFPGSLNTEAFF. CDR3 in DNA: TGTGCCAGCAGTTTCCCCGGGAGCCTGAACACTGAAGCTTTCTTT.

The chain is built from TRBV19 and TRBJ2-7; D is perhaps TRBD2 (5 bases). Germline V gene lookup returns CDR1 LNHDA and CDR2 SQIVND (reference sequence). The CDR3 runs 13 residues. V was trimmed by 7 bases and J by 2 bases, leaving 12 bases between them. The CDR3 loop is CASTPPGTYEQYF. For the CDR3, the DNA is TGTGCCAGTACGCCGCCCGGGACCTACGAGCAGTACTTC.

CDR3 protein: CASSNPRTSGRAPGELFF. The CDR3 nucleotides read TGTGCCAGCAGCAACCCCCGGACTAGCGGGAGGGCCCCCGGGGAGCTGTTTTTT. The chain uses TRBV14 and TRBJ2-2, with 15 bases identical to TRBD2. Germline V gene data show CDR1 as SGHDN and CDR2 as FVKESK. The CDR3 runs 18 residues. V lost 5 bases, J lost 6 bases, and 10 bases stayed unmatched.

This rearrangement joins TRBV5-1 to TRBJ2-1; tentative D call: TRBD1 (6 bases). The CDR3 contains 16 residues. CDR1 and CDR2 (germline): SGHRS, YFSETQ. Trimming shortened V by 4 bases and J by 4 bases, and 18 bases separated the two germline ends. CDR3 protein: CASSGQTGHLYNEQFF. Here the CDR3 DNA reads TGCGCCAGCAGCGGCCAAACGGGACACCTATACAATGAGCAGTTCTTC.

CDR3 coding DNA: TGTGCCAGCAGTGAAGAGACAGGGGGCTCACCCCTCCACTTT. Amino acids: CASSEETGGSPLHF. The genes are TRBV6-4 and TRBJ1-6, with 10 nucleotides matching TRBD1. Germline CDR1 is MRHNA and CDR2 is SNTAGT. The V and J ends lost 3 bases and 10 bases, in that order; junction bases with no gene match: 3. This CDR3 spans 14 amino acids.

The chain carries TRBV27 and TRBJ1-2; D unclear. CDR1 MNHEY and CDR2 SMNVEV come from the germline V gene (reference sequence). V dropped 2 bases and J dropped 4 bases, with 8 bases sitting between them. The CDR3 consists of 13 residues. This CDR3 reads CASSLGMGYGYTF. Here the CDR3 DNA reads TGTGCCAGCAGTTTAGGGATGGGCTATGGCTACACCTTC.

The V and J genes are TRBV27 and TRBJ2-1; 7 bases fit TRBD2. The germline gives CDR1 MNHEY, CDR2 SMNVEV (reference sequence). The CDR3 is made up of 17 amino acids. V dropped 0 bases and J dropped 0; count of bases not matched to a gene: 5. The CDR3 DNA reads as TGTGCCAGCAGTTTATCAAGCGGGACGTTCTCCTACAATGAGCAGTTCTTC. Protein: CASSLSSGTFSYNEQFF.

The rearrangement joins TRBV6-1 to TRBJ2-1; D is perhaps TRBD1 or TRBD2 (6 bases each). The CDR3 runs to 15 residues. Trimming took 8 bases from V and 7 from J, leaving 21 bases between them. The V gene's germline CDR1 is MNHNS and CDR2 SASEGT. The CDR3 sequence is CASAPLRGAGNEQFF. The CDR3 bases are TGTGCCAGCGCCCCACTGAGGGGGGCGGGGAATGAGCAGTTCTTC.

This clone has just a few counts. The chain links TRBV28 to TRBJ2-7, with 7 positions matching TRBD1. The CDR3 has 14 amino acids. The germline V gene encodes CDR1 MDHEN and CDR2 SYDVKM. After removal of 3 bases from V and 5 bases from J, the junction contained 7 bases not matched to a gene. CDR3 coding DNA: TGTGCCAGCAGTTTGACAGGGAATCGAGACGAGCAGTACTTC. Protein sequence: CASSLTGNRDEQYF.

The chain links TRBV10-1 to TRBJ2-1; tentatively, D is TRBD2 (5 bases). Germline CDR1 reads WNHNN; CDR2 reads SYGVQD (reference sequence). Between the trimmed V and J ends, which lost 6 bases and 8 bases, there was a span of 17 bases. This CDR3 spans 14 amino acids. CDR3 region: CASSPIAEVHEQFF. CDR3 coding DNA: TGCGCCAGCAGCCCAATCGCGGAGGTACATGAGCAGTTCTTC.

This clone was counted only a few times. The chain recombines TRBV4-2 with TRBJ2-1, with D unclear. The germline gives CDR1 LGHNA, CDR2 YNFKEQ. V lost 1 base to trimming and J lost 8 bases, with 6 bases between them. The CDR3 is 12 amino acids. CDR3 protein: CASSQAADEQFF. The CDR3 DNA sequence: TGTGCCAGCAGCCAAGCTGCCGATGAGCAGTTCTTC.

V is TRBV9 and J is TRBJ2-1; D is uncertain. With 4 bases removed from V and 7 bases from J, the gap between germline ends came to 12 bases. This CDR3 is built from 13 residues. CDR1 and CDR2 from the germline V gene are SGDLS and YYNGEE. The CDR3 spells CASSSGRYNEQFF. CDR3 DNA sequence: TGTGCCAGCAGCTCCGGAAGGTATAATGAGCAGTTCTTC.

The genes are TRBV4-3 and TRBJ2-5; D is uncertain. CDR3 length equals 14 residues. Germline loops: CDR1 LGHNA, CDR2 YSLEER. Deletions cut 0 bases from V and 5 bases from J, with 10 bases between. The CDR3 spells CASSQEISWETQYF. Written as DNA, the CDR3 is TGCGCCAGCAGCCAAGAAATAAGTTGGGAGACCCAGTACTTC.

The CDR3 reads CASSLIAGNTGELFF. CDR3 coding DNA: TGTGCCAGCAGCTTAATCGCAGGGAACACCGGGGAGCTGTTTTTT. The chain recombines TRBV7-3 with TRBJ2-2; no definite D call. With 1 base removed from V and 1 base from J, the gap between germline ends came to 7 bases. Per the germline V gene, CDR1 is SGHTA and CDR2 is FQGTGA. This CDR3 spans 15 amino acids.

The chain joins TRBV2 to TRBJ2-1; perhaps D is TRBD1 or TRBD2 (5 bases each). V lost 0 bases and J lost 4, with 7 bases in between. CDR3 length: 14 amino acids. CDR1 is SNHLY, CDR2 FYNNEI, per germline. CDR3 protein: CASSEAGPYNEQFF. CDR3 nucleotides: TGTGCCAGCAGTGAAGCGGGACCTTACAATGAGCAGTTCTTC.

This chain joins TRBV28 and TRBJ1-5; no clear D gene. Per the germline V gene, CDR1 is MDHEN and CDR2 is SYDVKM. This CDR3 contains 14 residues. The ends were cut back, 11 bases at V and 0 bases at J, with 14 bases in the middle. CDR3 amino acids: CAARISVSNQPQHF. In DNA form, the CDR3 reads TGTGCCGCAAGAATCTCGGTTAGCAATCAGCCCCAGCATTTT.

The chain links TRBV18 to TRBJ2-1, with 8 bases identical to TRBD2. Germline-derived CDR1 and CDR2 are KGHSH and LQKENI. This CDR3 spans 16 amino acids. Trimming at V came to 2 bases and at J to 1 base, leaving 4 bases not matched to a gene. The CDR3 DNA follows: TGTGCCAGCTCACCAGGACTAGCAGATTCCTACAATGAGCAGTTCTTC. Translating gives CASSPGLADSYNEQFF.

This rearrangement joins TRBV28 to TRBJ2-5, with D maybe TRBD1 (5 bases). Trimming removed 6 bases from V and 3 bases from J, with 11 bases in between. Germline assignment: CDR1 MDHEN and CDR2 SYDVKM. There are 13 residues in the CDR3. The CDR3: CASRSGQEETQYF. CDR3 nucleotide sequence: TGTGCCAGCAGATCCGGACAAGAAGAGACCCAGTACTTC.

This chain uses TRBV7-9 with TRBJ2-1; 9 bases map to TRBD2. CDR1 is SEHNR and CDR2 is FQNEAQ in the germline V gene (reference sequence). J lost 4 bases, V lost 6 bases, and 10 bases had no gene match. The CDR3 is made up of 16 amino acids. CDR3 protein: CASRGHSSGNYNEQFF. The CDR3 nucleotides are TGTGCCAGCAGAGGTCATTCTAGCGGGAATTACAATGAGCAGTTCTTC.

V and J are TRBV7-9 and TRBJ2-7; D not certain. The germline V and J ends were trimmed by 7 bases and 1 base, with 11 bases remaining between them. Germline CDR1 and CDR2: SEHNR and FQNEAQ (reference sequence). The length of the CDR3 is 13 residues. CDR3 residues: CASTEEGSYEQYF. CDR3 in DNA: TGTGCCAGCACCGAGGAAGGGTCCTACGAGCAGTACTTC.

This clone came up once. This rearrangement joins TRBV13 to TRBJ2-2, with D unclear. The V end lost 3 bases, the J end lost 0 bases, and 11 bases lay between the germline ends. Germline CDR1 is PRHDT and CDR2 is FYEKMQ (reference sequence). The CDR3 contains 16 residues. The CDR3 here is CASSFSENANTGELFF. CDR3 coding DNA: TGTGCCAGCAGCTTTTCGGAAAATGCGAACACCGGGGAGCTGTTTTTT.

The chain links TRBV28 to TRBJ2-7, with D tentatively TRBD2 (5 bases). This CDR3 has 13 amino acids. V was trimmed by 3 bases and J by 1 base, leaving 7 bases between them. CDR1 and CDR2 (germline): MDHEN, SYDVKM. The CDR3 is CASSFSASYEQYF. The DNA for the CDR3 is TGTGCCAGCAGTTTTAGCGCTTCCTACGAGCAGTACTTC.

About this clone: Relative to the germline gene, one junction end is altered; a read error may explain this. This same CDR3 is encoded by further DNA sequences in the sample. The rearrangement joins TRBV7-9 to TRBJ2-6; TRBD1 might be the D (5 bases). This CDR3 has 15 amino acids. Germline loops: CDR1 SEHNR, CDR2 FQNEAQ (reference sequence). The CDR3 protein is CASSRSYSGANVLTF. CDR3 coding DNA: TGTGCCAGCAGCCGTTCCTACTCTGGGGCCAACGTCCTGACCTTC.

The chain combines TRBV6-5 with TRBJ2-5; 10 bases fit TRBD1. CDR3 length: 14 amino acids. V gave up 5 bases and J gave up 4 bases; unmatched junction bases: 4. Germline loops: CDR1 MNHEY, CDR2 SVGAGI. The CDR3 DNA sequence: TGTGCCAGCAGTCACGGGACAGGGGCAGAGACCCAGTACTTC. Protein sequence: CASSHGTGAETQYF.